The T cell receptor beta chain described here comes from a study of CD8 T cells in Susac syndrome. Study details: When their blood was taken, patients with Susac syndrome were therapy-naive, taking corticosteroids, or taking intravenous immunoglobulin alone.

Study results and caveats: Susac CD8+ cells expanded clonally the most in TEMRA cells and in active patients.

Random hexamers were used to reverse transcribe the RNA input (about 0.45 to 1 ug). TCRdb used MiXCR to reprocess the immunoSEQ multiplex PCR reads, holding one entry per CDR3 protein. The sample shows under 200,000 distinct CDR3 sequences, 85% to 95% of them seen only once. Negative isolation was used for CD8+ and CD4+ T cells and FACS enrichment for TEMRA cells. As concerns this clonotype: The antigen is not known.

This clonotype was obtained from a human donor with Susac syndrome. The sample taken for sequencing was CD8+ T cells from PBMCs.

As DNA, the CDR3 is TGTGCCAGCACAGGGGGGGCCGGGGAGCTGTTTTTT. It codes for CASTGGAGELFF. This chain joins TRBV2 and TRBJ2-2; D possibly uses TRBD1 or TRBD2 (7 bases each). The CDR3 sequence is 12 residues long. In germline, CDR1 is SNHLY, CDR2 FYNNEI. V was clipped by 7 bases and J by 6 bases, with 9 bases between them.